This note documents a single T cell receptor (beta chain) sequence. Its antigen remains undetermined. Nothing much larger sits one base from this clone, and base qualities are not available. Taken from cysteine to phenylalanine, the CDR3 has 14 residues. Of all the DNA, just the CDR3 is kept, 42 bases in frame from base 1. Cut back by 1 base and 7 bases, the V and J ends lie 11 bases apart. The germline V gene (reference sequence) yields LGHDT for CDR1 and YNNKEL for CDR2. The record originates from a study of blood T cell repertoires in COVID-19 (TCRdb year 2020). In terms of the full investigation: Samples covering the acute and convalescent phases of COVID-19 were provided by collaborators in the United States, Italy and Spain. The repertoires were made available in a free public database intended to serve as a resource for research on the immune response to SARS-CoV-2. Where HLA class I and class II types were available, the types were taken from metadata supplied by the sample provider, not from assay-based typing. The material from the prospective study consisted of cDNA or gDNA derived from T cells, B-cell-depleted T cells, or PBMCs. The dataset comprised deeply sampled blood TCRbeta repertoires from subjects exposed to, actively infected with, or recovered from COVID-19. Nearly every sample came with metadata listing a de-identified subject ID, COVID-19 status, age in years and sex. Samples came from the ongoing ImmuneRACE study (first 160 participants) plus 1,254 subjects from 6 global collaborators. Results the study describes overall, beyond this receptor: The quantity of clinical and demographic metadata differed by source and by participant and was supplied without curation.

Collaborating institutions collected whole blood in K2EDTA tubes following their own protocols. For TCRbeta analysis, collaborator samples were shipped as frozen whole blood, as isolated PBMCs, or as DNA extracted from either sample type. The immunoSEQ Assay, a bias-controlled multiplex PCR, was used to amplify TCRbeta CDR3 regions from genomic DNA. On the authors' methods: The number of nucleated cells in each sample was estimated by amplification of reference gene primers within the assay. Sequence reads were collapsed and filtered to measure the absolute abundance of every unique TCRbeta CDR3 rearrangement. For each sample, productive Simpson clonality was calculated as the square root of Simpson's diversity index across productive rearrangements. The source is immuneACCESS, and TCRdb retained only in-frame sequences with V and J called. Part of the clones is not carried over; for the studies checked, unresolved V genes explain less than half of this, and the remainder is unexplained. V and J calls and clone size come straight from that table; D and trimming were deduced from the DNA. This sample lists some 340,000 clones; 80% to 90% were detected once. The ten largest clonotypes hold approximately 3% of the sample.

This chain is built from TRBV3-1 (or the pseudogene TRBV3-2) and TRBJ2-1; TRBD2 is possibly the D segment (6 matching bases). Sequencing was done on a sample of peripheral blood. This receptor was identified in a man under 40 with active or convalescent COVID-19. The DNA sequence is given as TGTGCCAGCAGCCAAGGGTCTAGCGCAAATGAGCAGTTCTTC. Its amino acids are CASSQGSSANEQFF.